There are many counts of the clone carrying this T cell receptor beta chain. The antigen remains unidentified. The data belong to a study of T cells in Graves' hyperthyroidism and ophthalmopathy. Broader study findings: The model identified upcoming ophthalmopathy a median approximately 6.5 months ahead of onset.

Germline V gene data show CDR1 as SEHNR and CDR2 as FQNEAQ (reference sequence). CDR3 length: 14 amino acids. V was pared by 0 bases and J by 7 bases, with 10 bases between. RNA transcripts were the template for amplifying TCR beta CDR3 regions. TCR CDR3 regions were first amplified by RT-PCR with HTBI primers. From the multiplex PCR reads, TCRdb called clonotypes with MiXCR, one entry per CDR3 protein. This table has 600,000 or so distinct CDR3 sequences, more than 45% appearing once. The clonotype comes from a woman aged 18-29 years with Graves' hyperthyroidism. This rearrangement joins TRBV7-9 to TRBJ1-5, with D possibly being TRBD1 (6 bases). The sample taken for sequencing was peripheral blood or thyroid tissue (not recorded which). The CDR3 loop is CASSLASGEQPQHF. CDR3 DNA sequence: TGTGCCAGCAGCTTAGCCTCAGGGGAACAGCCCCAGCATTTT.